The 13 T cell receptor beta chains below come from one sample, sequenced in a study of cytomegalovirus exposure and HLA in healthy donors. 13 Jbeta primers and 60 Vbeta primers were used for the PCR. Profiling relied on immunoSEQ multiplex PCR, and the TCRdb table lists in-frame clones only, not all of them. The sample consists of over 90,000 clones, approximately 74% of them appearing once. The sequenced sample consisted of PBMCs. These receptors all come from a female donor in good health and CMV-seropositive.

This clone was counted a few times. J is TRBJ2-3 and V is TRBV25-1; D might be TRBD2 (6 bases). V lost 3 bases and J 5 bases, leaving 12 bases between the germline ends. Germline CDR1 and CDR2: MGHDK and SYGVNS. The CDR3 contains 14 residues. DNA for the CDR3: TGTGCCAGCAGTGACTACATGGAGGGAGATACGCAGTATTTT. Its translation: CASSDYMEGDTQYF.

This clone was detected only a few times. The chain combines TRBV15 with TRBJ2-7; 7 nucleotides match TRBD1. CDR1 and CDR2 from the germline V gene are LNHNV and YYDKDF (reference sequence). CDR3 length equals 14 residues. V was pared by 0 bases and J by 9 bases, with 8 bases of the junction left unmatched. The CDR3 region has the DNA TGTGCCACCAGCAGAGATAGGGGGCCATATGGGCAGTACTTC. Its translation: CATSRDRGPYGQYF.

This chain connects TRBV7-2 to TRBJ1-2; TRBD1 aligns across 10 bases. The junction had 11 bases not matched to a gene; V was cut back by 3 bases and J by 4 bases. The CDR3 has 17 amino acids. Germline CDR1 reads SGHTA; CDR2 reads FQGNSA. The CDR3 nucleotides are TGTGCCAGCAGCTTCGGACAGGGGGTGTTATCCGGCTATGGCTACACCTTC. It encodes CASSFGQGVLSGYGYTF.

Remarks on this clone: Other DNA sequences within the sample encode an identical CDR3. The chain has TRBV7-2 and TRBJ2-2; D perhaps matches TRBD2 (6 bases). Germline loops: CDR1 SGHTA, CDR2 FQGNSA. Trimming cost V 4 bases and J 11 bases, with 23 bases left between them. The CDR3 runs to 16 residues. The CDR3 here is CASSSSWRGATGELFF. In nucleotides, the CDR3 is TGTGCCAGCAGCTCCTCCTGGCGGGGTGCTACGGGAGAGCTGTTTTTT.

The CDR3 DNA reads as TGTGCCAGCAGTCCCGACAACCAAGAGACCCAGTACTTC. Translation gives CASSPDNQETQYF. The rearrangement uses TRBV28 and TRBJ2-5; D ambiguous. V lost 5 bases and J lost 0, with 7 bases in between. CDR1 and CDR2 (germline): MDHEN, SYDVKM. CDR3 size: 13 residues.

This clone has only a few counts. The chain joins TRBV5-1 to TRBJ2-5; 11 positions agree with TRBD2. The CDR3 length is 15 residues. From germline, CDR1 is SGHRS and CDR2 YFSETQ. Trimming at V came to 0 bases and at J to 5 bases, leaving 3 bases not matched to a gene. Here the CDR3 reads CASSLGLAGRETQYF. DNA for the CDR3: TGCGCCAGCAGCTTGGGACTAGCGGGGAGGGAGACCCAGTACTTC.

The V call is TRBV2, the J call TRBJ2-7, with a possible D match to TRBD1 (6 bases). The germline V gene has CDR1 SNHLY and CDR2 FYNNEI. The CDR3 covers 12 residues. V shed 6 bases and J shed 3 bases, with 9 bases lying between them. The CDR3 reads CASRPQGYEQYF. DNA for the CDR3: TGTGCCAGCAGACCACAGGGCTACGAGCAGTACTTC.

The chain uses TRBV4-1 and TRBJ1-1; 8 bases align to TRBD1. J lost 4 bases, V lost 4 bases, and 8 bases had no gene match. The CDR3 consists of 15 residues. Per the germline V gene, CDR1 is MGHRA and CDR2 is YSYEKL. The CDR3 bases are TGCGCCAGCAGCCGAGGGACAGGTCGGGCCACTGAAGCTTTCTTT. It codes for CASSRGTGRATEAFF.

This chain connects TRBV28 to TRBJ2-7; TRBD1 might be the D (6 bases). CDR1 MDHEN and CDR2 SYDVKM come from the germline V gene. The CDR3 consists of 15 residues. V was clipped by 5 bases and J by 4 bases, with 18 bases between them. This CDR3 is CASSRPSTGSYEQYF. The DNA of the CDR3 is TGTGCCAGCAGTCGCCCATCCACAGGGTCGTACGAGCAGTACTTC.

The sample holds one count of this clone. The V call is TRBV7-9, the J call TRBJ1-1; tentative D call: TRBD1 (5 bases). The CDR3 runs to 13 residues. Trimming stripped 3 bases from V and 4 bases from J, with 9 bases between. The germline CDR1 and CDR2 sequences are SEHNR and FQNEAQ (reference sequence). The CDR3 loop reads CASSFQGLTEAFF. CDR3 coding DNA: TGTGCCAGCAGCTTTCAGGGCCTCACTGAAGCTTTCTTT.

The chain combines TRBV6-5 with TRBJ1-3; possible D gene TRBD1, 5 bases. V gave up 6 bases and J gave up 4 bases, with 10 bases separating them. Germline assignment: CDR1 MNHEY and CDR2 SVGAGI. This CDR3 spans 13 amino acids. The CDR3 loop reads CASSPTVGNTIYF. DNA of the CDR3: TGTGCCAGCAGCCCGACAGTCGGAAACACCATATATTTT.

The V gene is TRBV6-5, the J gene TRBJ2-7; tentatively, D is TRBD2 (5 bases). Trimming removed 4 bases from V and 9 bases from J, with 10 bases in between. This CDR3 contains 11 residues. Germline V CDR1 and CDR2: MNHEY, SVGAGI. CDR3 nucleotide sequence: TGTGCCAGCAGTTCTTACCGGGGGCAGTACTTC. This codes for CASSSYRGQYF.

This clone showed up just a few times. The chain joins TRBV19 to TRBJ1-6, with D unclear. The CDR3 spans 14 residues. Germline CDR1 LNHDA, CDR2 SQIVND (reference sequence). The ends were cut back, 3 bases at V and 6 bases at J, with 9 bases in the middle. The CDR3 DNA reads TGTGCCAGTAGTATTTCTGGAGGTAATTCACCCCTCCACTTT. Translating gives CASSISGGNSPLHF.